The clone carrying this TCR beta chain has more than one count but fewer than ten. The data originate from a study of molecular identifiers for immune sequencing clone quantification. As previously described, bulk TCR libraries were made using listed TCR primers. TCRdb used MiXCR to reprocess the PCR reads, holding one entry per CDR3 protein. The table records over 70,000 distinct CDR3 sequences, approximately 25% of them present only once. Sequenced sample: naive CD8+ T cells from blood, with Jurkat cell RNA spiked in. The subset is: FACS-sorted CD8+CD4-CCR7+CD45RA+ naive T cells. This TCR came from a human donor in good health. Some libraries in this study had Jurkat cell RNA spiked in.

The CDR3 DNA sequence: TGTGCCAGCAGCGTATCCGGGGGCCCCTACGAGCAGTACTTC. This sequence encodes CASSVSGGPYEQYF. The chain employs TRBV9 and TRBJ2-7; D could derive from TRBD1 or TRBD2 (6 bases each). V was clipped by 1 base and J by 2 bases, with 10 bases between them. The CDR3 sequence is 14 residues long. The V gene's germline CDR1 is SGDLS and CDR2 YYNGEE.